These T cell receptor beta chains were read from a single sample in a study of T cell repertoires in cytomegalovirus infection. TCRdb itself ran the reads through MiXCR, one entry per CDR3 protein. The sample records 100,000 to 150,000 distinct CDR3 sequences, roughly a third being singletons. The antigens of these receptors remain unknown. The sequences come from CD8+ T cells from cultured PBMCs, collected from culture after CMV antigen stimulation. The origin of the receptors is a human donor in good health (CMV status not recorded). Some clones in this sample may be carry-over from other donors' samples. The CDR3 runs from the conserved cysteine through the conserved F or W. Each record gives: clone size, V gene, CDR3 protein. Clone size appears in some rows only: once, few, many, or a class for an expanded clone.

clone_size: NA
v_call: TRBV5-6
cdr3_aa: CASSFGTGTYEQYF

clone_size: many
v_call: TRBV7-2
cdr3_aa: CASSEWTGTQETQYF

clone_size: many
v_call: TRBV7-8
cdr3_aa: CASSTYRSQPQETQYF

clone_size: NA
v_call: TRBV6-1
cdr3_aa: CASSDTQTGEIEAFF

clone_size: many
v_call: TRBV6-1
cdr3_aa: CASSGGRDTEAFF

clone_size: many
v_call: TRBV7-2
cdr3_aa: CASSPGQEVYNEQFF

clone_size: NA
v_call: TRBV27
cdr3_aa: CASSATGGYGYTF

clone_size: many
v_call: TRBV7-9
cdr3_aa: CASSPGQSYEQYF

clone_size: few
v_call: TRBV19
cdr3_aa: CASSIDLDSRGDGYTF

clone_size: few
v_call: TRBV20-1
cdr3_aa: CSARWGGPEAFF

clone_size: few
v_call: TRBV28
cdr3_aa: CASSFFENTEAFF

clone_size: many
v_call: TRBV7-2
cdr3_aa: CASSLNRLRVDTDTQYF

clone_size: few
v_call: TRBV4-2
cdr3_aa: CASSQGGDTQYF

clone_size: few
v_call: TRBV12-3/TRBV12-4
cdr3_aa: CASNRPGAPTDTQYF

clone_size: many
v_call: TRBV7-8
cdr3_aa: CASSLKGQGSYEQYF

clone_size: NA
v_call: TRBV23-1
cdr3_aa: CASSHPEQTCIRNYSNQPQHF

clone_size: few
v_call: TRBV6-4
cdr3_aa: CASSDGPENTEAFF

clone_size: few
v_call: TRBV7-9
cdr3_aa: CASSATSSDTGELFF

clone_size: many
v_call: TRBV7-9
cdr3_aa: CASRRGGPNEKLFF

clone_size: few
v_call: TRBV19
cdr3_aa: CASSVRGGLGNEQFF

clone_size: NA
v_call: TRBV6-2/TRBV6-3
cdr3_aa: CASSSGRNTVF

clone_size: NA
v_call: TRBV29-1
cdr3_aa: CSVEGRQAPYTF

clone_size: NA
v_call: TRBV7-2
cdr3_aa: CASSLVGTGVTPLHF

clone_size: NA
v_call: TRBV23-1
cdr3_aa: CADPGGGIRNSPLHF

clone_size: NA
v_call: TRBV6-1
cdr3_aa: CASSELKVSGELFF

clone_size: few
v_call: TRBV7-9
cdr3_aa: CASSPPGGLSRDTQYF

clone_size: few
v_call: TRBV12-5
cdr3_aa: CASAVDRDQPQHF

clone_size: few
v_call: TRBV7-2
cdr3_aa: CASSLYQGSYEQYF

clone_size: few
v_call: TRBV7-2
cdr3_aa: CASASGQGSYGYTF

clone_size: few
v_call: TRBV19
cdr3_aa: CASRDSGNNEKLFF

clone_size: few
v_call: TRBV6-2/TRBV6-3
cdr3_aa: CASSYSRVAGGANEQFF

clone_size: NA
v_call: TRBV7-9
cdr3_aa: CASSFGQVNDGYTF

clone_size: NA
v_call: TRBV7-2
cdr3_aa: CASSLVGQGAYWGYTF

clone_size: few
v_call: TRBV7-9
cdr3_aa: CASTFQNSPLHF

clone_size: NA
v_call: TRBV27
cdr3_aa: CASSPSGLEQFF

clone_size: NA
v_call: TRBV28
cdr3_aa: CASSLPSYEQYF

clone_size: NA
v_call: TRBV6-5
cdr3_aa: CASSLAPGTAYNEQFF

clone_size: NA
v_call: TRBV7-2
cdr3_aa: CASSFGLAGQETQSF

clone_size: few
v_call: TRBV12-3/TRBV12-4
cdr3_aa: CASSFGAAQTDTQYF

clone_size: few
v_call: TRBV7-6
cdr3_aa: CASSLGEGQPQHF

clone_size: NA
v_call: TRBV20-1
cdr3_aa: CSARVQENTEAFF

clone_size: NA
v_call: TRBV6-5
cdr3_aa: CASRTRRDRGRLAEAFF

clone_size: few
v_call: TRBV7-2
cdr3_aa: CASSLSVLQETQYF

clone_size: NA
v_call: TRBV27
cdr3_aa: CASSLWPGAGELFF

clone_size: NA
v_call: TRBV7-2
cdr3_aa: CASSLTGGSYEQYF

clone_size: NA
v_call: TRBV13
cdr3_aa: CASSLGPISGGADEQFF

clone_size: few
v_call: TRBV11-1
cdr3_aa: CASSLWGGEETQYF

clone_size: few
v_call: TRBV7-9
cdr3_aa: CASSPGLSNTGELFF

clone_size: NA
v_call: TRBV7-9
cdr3_aa: CASSPSSSGSYEQYF

clone_size: few
v_call: TRBV19
cdr3_aa: CASRAANWNTEAFF

clone_size: NA
v_call: TRBV12-3/TRBV12-4
cdr3_aa: CASSLGSLNEKLFF

clone_size: NA
v_call: TRBV15
cdr3_aa: CATSPTRGFQPQHF

clone_size: NA
v_call: TRBV7-9
cdr3_aa: CASSTPALRGGLMETQYF

clone_size: NA
v_call: TRBV6-4
cdr3_aa: CASAEQLNQPQHF